The T cell receptor (beta chain) under discussion was sequenced for a study of shared clonotypes between healthy human individuals (dated by TCRdb to the early 2020s). In the study overall: Three men and a couple of women, aged 18 to 49 years, made up the cohort. To estimate repertoire size and how much clonotype sharing occurs between individuals, the study deeply sequenced the blood TCR repertoires of five healthy adults. Per donor, leukapheresis produced somewhere between about 0.94 and 9 billion PBMCs. For each donor, CD4 naive and CD4 memory were each given three plates, CD8 naive was given two plates, and CD8 memory was given one plate. Different laboratories and diverse techniques were used to prepare libraries and sequence TCR repertoires, to increase sequencing depth and limit assay-specific biases. General study outcomes and caveats: The genetic and exposure-history diversity represented was limited by the small number of donors. Incomplete sequencing was indicated by rarefaction of sorted-subset datasets, despite the large sequencing depth. Across a few donors, about 4.5% of naive CD4, roughly 3.4% of naive CD8, 2% to 2.5% of memory CD4, and roughly 0.41% of memory CD8 clonotypes were shared. Naive subsets generally had larger estimated clonotype richness than memory subsets. Clonotypes shared by all four sorted-subset donors showed higher generation probabilities than non-shared clonotypes. Sampling was restricted to blood, and TCR repertoires in tissues likely differ from the TCR repertoires found in blood. Pairwise subsampling indicated that sequencing depth was expected to affect the degree of clonotype sharing among donors.

Relative to germline, V is missing 3 bases and J is missing 1 base, with 4 bases of the junction outside any gene match. Spanning cysteine to phenylalanine, the CDR3 consists of 16 amino acids. CDR3 DNA only is kept here, 48 bases in frame from base 1. CDR1 is given as SGHTS and CDR2 as YDEGEE, both from the germline V gene. TCR CDR3 regions were amplified from genomic DNA by multiplex PCR using the deep immunoSEQ assay. Extracted genomic DNA from each cell subset was distributed evenly across all wells of several immunoSEQ 96-well plates, and each plate was treated as a replicate. For sorted subsets, each replicate PCR was loaded with 150 to 250 ng genomic DNA, equivalent to about 30,000 T cell genomes. The purified libraries were quantified using a Qubit 3.0 fluorometer, sized with a Bioanalyzer 2100, and then quantified again using the KAPA Library Quantification kit. A separate single-read 150-cycle Illumina NextSeq 550 flow cell was used to sequence each immunoSEQ 96-well plate. From the authors' description of their analysis: The immunoSEQ output contained only junctional sequences without quality scores, so filtering could not match that applied to full-length reads. To assign V/J genes and CDR3, sequences were annotated using PyIR, a Python wrapper for IgBLAST v1.9, with IMGT germline references. Any read was removed if the V/J assignment was weak (E-value above 1e-6), the CDR3 was missing, or the read contained stop codons, out-of-frame junctions, or ambiguous translated residues. V3J clonotypes were defined as sequences sharing an identical inferred V gene, J gene, and CDR3 amino acid sequence. Percentage overlap between repertoires was computed as shared unique clonotypes divided by the size of the smaller repertoire. RTK rarefaction, the Chao1 estimator, and Recon v2.1 estimates of unobserved clonotypes were used to assess repertoire richness. Generation probabilities were computed with OLGA for all TCRbeta clonotypes obtained by the gDNA method from several donors. Here the immuneACCESS table is served through TCRdb, limited to in-frame sequences with V and J called. Missing clones are a known gap in these copies; in checked studies unresolved V genes cover under half, and the rest lacks a known reason. The D gene and trimming were derived from the DNA, and the V and J assignments and clone size from that table. This sample is represented by roughly 570,000 clones; roughly 98% of them were singletons. The top ten clones comprise roughly 0.29% of the sample.

CD8 naive samples consisted of CD45RO-negative cells that were positively selected for CCR7, yielding a CD45RA+CCR7+ population without TemRA cells. The donors were healthy, HIV-negative adults who had no recently reported acute infections or vaccinations. All donors were Caucasian adults living in Nashville, Tennessee, USA. After blood collection by leukapheresis, PBMCs were isolated using Ficoll-Histopaque density gradient centrifugation and then cryopreserved in the vapor phase of liquid nitrogen. Analytical flow cytometry was used to check the purity and quantity of every magnetically sorted T cell population. Genomic DNA was isolated from every sorted fraction and measured by UV absorbance on a Nanodrop 2000c. To note about this clone: The antigen it recognizes is unknown. Qualities for individual bases were not recorded, and no much larger clone is one base off.

The receptor was isolated from a man aged 30-40 years in good health. The sample was naive CD8+ T cells sorted from blood. The sample's cell subset or site label, in plain terms: CD45RA+CCR7+. The sequence joins TRBV5-8 to TRBJ1-5; the central 10 bases match TRBD1. The CDR3 loop reads CASSWRQGASNQPQHF. The nucleotide sequence reads TGTGCCAGCAGCTGGCGACAGGGGGCGAGCAATCAGCCCCAGCATTTT.